Each of the 24 T cell receptor beta chains below was sequenced from the same sample in a study of blood T cell repertoires in COVID-19 (dated by TCRdb to between 2020 and 2021). Library method: the immunoSEQ multiplex PCR assay. TCRdb obtained this table from immuneACCESS and retained in-frame rearrangements with V and J assigned. These tables miss some clones; where compared with another copy, unresolved V genes account for less than half of the shortfall, and the remainder is unexplained. This sample lists 150,000 to 200,000 clones; around 83% were detected once. In total, the top ten clones hold 3% to 3.5% of the sample. The sequenced sample consisted of PBMCs or T cells enriched from blood (not recorded which). The receptor source for this set is a woman under 40 who had been exposed to COVID-19.

This chain connects TRBV5-5 to TRBJ1-2, with TRBD1 matching over 7 bases. The CDR3 is 15 residues long. The germline V gene has CDR1 SGHKS and CDR2 YYEKEE (reference sequence). V was clipped by 3 bases and J by 4 bases; unmatched bases: 9. Here the CDR3 DNA reads TGTGCCAGCAGCTCCGCGACAGGGTTTATCTATGGCTACACCTTC. It codes for CASSSATGFIYGYTF.

The chain carries TRBV7-6 and TRBJ1-2; TRBD1 matches 8 bases. V shed 2 bases and J 8 bases; nucleotides not matched to a gene: 4. CDR1 SGHVS and CDR2 FNYEAQ come from the germline V gene. The CDR3 consists of 13 residues. As DNA, the CDR3 is TGTGCCAGCAGCTTATCCACAGGGGGGGGCTACACCTTC. It translates to CASSLSTGGGYTF.

The rearrangement links TRBV7-6 to TRBJ2-1; D perhaps matches TRBD2 (6 bases). The V gene lost 1 base and the J gene lost 0 bases, with 13 bases spanning the gap. The CDR3 contains 17 residues. CDR1 SGHVS and CDR2 FNYEAQ come from the germline V gene. CDR3 in DNA: TGTGCCAGCAGCTTAGGATGGCGGGGAACCTCCTACAATGAGCAGTTCTTC. Its protein product is CASSLGWRGTSYNEQFF.

Of note for this clone: Compared with germline, one end of the junction differs, possibly owing to a read error. The J gene is TRBJ2-7, the V gene TRBV7-7; D possibly corresponds to TRBD1 (5 bases). Germline-derived CDR1 and CDR2 are SSHAT and FNYEAQ (reference sequence). The CDR3 is made up of 13 amino acids. CDR3 sequence (DNA): TGTGCTAGCAGCTTGGGGCAGAACTACGAGCAGTACTTC. Protein product: CASSLGQNYEQYF.

The chain carries TRBV27 and TRBJ2-7, with TRBD2 matching over 7 bases. The V gene's germline CDR1 is MNHEY and CDR2 SMNVEV (reference sequence). This CDR3 comprises 13 residues. V dropped 6 bases and J dropped 7; count of bases not matched to a gene: 9. The CDR3 DNA follows: TGTGCCAGCAGAACGGGGGGTGCCGGGGAGCAGTACTTC. Its protein is CASRTGGAGEQYF.

The chain uses TRBV10-1 and TRBJ1-2; D is undetermined. Germline V gives CDR1 WNHNN, CDR2 SYGVQD (reference sequence). This CDR3 spans 13 amino acids. Trimming removed 3 bases at V and 6 bases at J, with 11 bases between. CDR3: CASSDDRRDGYTF. CDR3 nucleotides: TGCGCCAGCAGTGATGATAGGAGAGATGGCTACACCTTC.

The chain uses TRBV18 and TRBJ2-5; 8 bases align to TRBD2. V dropped 3 bases and J dropped 4; count of bases not matched to a gene: 7. Per the germline V gene, CDR1 is KGHSH and CDR2 is LQKENI. The CDR3 covers 15 residues. The CDR3 nucleotides read TGTGCCAGCTCACCTCTGGCGGGGGGCGGAGAGACCCAGTACTTC. Residues: CASSPLAGGGETQYF.

The V call is TRBV5-1, the J call TRBJ2-5; 8 nucleotides match TRBD2. J gave up 2 bases and V 5 bases, and 11 bases lay outside the gene matches. CDR3 size: 16 residues. Germline-derived CDR1 and CDR2 are SGHRS and YFSETQ. CDR3 in amino acids: CASSSYSGGRQETQYF. In DNA form, the CDR3 reads TGCGCCAGCAGTTCCTACAGCGGGGGCCGACAAGAGACCCAGTACTTC.

V is TRBV2 and J is TRBJ2-3, with 7 bases aligning to TRBD2. The CDR3 runs to 14 residues. Germline V lookup: CDR1 SNHLY, CDR2 FYNNEI. Germline trimming cut 6 bases from V and 5 bases from J; bases unmatched to any gene: 8. The CDR3 DNA sequence: TGTGCCAGCAGCTTGCGGGGGAGGGGAGATACGCAGTATTTT. Its translation: CASSLRGRGDTQYF.

The chain uses TRBV7-8 and TRBJ2-1; TRBD2 aligns across 12 bases. Trimming removed 0 bases from V and 8 bases from J; junction bases left unmatched: 8. This CDR3 contains 17 residues. The germline gives CDR1 SGHVS, CDR2 FQNEAQ. The CDR3 sequence is CASSLANLAGGIDEQFF. CDR3 bases: TGTGCCAGCAGCTTAGCCAACCTAGCGGGGGGGATCGATGAGCAGTTCTTC.

The J gene is TRBJ2-7, the V gene TRBV5-5; 11 bases align to TRBD1. This CDR3 spans 16 amino acids. Germline V gene lookup returns CDR1 SGHKS and CDR2 YYEKEE (reference sequence). V shed 3 bases, J shed 3 bases, and the junction held 8 bases outside the gene matches. The CDR3 coding sequence is TGTGCCAGCAGCTCGGAGTGGGACAGGGGGAACTACGAGCAGTACTTC. It is translated as CASSSEWDRGNYEQYF.

This sequence joins TRBV10-3 and TRBJ2-7, with D possibly TRBD1 on 6 matching bases. The CDR3 consists of 13 residues. V lost 10 bases and J 2 bases, leaving 15 bases between the germline ends. Looked up from germline, CDR1 is ENHRY and CDR2 is SYGVKD. CDR3 sequence: CATQDSQTYEQYF. The DNA of the CDR3 is TGTGCCACCCAGGACAGTCAGACCTACGAGCAGTACTTC.

This chain joins TRBV30 and TRBJ1-3, with unresolved D. There are 15 residues in the CDR3. The germline V and J ends were trimmed by 3 bases and 4 bases, with 16 bases remaining between them. CDR1 is GTSNPN, CDR2 SVGIG, per germline (reference sequence). The CDR3 loop reads CAWRSPGRSGNTIYF. The CDR3 DNA reads TGTGCCTGGAGATCCCCCGGCAGGTCCGGAAACACCATATATTTT.

The chain couples TRBV2 to TRBJ2-3, with D possibly matching TRBD1 (6 bases). Germline CDR1 and CDR2: SNHLY and FYNNEI. The CDR3 is 15 amino acids. V gave up 5 bases and J gave up 1 base, with 13 bases separating them. CDR3 coding DNA: TGTGCCAGCAGTCCGAGTGACAGGCGCACAGATACGCAGTATTTT. This codes for CASSPSDRRTDTQYF.

The rearrangement joins TRBV9 to TRBJ2-3; 7 bases agree with TRBD2. The germline V gene has CDR1 SGDLS and CDR2 YYNGEE. V lost 0 bases and J lost 2; bases outside the gene matches: 6. The CDR3 is 16 amino acids. The CDR3 region is CASSVAAGDSTDTQYF. The CDR3 DNA follows: TGTGCCAGCAGCGTAGCCGCGGGGGACTCCACAGATACGCAGTATTTT.

This chain joins TRBV5-8 and TRBJ2-3, with TRBD1 identical over 7 bases. The germline V gene has CDR1 SGHTS and CDR2 YDEGEE. This CDR3 has 14 amino acids. Losses at the gene ends were 9 bases for V and 0 bases for J; bases not matched to a gene: 7. The DNA of the CDR3 is TGTGCCACACAGAACAGGGGTAGCACAGATACGCAGTATTTT. Its translation is CATQNRGSTDTQYF.

The V call is TRBV9, the J call TRBJ1-5; a weak D match, TRBD1 (5 bases). There are 14 residues in the CDR3. Deletions cut 3 bases from V and 4 bases from J, with 11 bases between. The germline V gene has CDR1 SGDLS and CDR2 YYNGEE. The CDR3 DNA follows: TGTGCCAGCAGCGGGGGGGGTAGTAATCAGCCCCAGCATTTT. This sequence encodes CASSGGGSNQPQHF.

The chain combines TRBV7-8 with TRBJ1-2; D unresolved. V lost 1 base and J 2 bases, leaving 14 bases between the germline ends. Germline CDR1 is SGHVS and CDR2 is FQNEAQ. This CDR3 is 16 amino acids long. The CDR3 region is CASSLVGGPTNYGYTF. In nucleotides, the CDR3 is TGTGCCAGCAGCTTAGTAGGCGGCCCAACAAACTATGGCTACACCTTC.

The chain combines TRBV4-1 with TRBJ1-2; perhaps TRBD1 as D (5 bases). The CDR3 totals 15 residues. Germline V gene sequence: CDR1 MGHRA, CDR2 YSYEKL. Trimming stripped 0 bases from V and 1 base from J, with 9 bases between. The CDR3 sequence: CASSQEARVNYGYTF. The CDR3 nucleotides read TGCGCCAGCAGCCAAGAGGCCAGGGTTAACTATGGCTACACCTTC.

This rearrangement joins TRBV7-3 to TRBJ2-1; 13 bases are shared with TRBD2. Germline V lookup: CDR1 SGHTA, CDR2 FQGTGA. The CDR3 totals 17 residues. V shed 5 bases, J shed 6 bases, and the junction held 10 bases outside the gene matches. CDR3 sequence: CASSGGLAGTNPNEQFF. DNA of the CDR3: TGTGCCAGCAGCGGGGGACTAGCGGGGACGAACCCCAATGAGCAGTTCTTC.

This chain connects TRBV9 to TRBJ2-6; TRBD1 matches at 8 bases. The CDR3 consists of 19 residues. Germline CDR1 reads SGDLS; CDR2 reads YYNGEE. V lost 2 bases to trimming and J lost 1 base; unmatched junction nucleotides: 11. The CDR3 loop is CASSVRDGQGASGANVLTF. CDR3 nucleotide sequence: TGTGCCAGCAGCGTCAGGGATGGACAGGGCGCTTCTGGGGCCAACGTCCTGACTTTC.

To note about this clone: At the DNA level, this CDR3 is encoded by other sequences in the same sample as well. The chain has TRBV5-1 and TRBJ1-1; 7 nucleotides agree with TRBD1. CDR1 SGHRS and CDR2 YFSETQ come from the germline V gene. V lost 3 bases, J lost 4 bases, and 3 bases stayed unmatched. This CDR3 has 13 amino acids. DNA for the CDR3: TGCGCCAGCAGCTCCCCAGGGGGCACTGAAGCTTTCTTT. As protein: CASSSPGGTEAFF.

A few counts support this clone. The V call is TRBV5-1, the J call TRBJ2-5; 9 nucleotides line up with TRBD2. V lost 5 bases and J lost 3; bases outside the gene matches: 8. This CDR3 is 15 amino acids long. Germline loops: CDR1 SGHRS, CDR2 YFSETQ. Written as DNA, the CDR3 is TGCGCCAGCAGGCCCGCCTTAGCGGGGGAAGAGACCCAGTACTTC. It yields the protein CASRPALAGEETQYF.

This clone was picked up a small number of times. The chain combines TRBV10-3 with TRBJ1-2; 10 nucleotides agree with TRBD1. CDR1 ENHRY and CDR2 SYGVKD come from the germline V gene. V gave up 6 bases and J gave up 8 bases; unmatched junction bases: 6. CDR3 length equals 13 residues. DNA for the CDR3: TGTGCCATCAGCCTCGGACAGGGGGACGGCTACACCTTC. This translates into CAISLGQGDGYTF.